The clone carrying this TCR beta chain was found a few times. Its antigen remains unidentified. This sample was included in a study of OX40 agonist ivuxolimab in advanced cancers. General study findings and limits: CD8+ T cells showed, on average, more clonal expansion than CD4+ cells. Those patients achieving a partial response at 0.1-3.0 mg/kg showed among the lowest clonal expansion.

This CDR3 has 13 residues. Trimming took 0 bases from V and 4 from J, leaving 7 bases between them. Germline V gene lookup returns CDR1 SGDLS and CDR2 YYNGEE. Data came from immunoSEQ multiplex PCR; TCRdb stores just in-frame clones and leaves some out. This repertoire shows some 64,000 clones, over 80% found once; its top ten account for approximately 23%. This sequence was found in an adult with an advanced solid tumor such as melanoma, head and neck, liver or kidney cancer. This chain connects TRBV9 to TRBJ1-2, with D perhaps matching TRBD1 (6 bases). Sample: CD4+ or CD8+ T cells sorted from blood, taken in a trial of the OX40 agonist ivuxolimab. The CDR3 nucleotides read TGTGCCAGCAGCGTAGAACAGGGCTATGGCTACACCTTC. This gives the protein CASSVEQGYGYTF.